This TCR beta chain was documented in a study of human T cells and chemical hapten exposure. TCRdb re-called the RACE reads with MiXCR, one entry per CDR3 protein. Here the sample spans about 270,000 distinct CDR3 sequences, approximately 7.5% being singletons. The CDR3 is made up of 13 amino acids. V was pared by 1 base and J by 7 bases, with 7 bases between. Germline assignment: CDR1 MDHEN and CDR2 SYDVKM. Described time point: pre-sensitization, week 0. Treatment meaning: therapeutic diphenylcyclopropenone sensitization with weekly scalp DPC. This clonotype was recorded a few times. Sequenced here: whole blood, sampled in connection with sensitization to the hapten diphenylcyclopropenone (DPC). The receptor's source is a man between 18 and 35 years old with alopecia areata. Some clones in this sample may be carry-over from other donors' samples. The chain joins TRBV28 to TRBJ2-2, with D unclear. In DNA, the CDR3 is TGTGCCAGCAGTTTATTACGCGACGGGGAGCTGTTTTTT. Residues: CASSLLRDGELFF.